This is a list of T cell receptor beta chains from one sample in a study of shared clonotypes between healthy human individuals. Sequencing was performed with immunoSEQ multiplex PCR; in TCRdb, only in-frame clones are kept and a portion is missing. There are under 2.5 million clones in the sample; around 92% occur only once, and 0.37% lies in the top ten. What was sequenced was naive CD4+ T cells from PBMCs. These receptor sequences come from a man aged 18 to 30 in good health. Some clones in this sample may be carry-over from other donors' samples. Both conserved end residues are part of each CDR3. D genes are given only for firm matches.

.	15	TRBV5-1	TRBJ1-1	CASSLALAGDTEAFF
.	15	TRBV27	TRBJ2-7	CASSFSRVLPHEQYF
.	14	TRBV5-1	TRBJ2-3	CASNNQGSTDTQYF
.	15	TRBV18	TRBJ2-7	CASSPAPGFVDEQYF
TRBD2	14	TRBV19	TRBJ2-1	CASSLAGGNREQFF
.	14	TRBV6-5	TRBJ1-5	CASSKKAGNQPQHF
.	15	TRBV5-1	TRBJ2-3	CASSYTGTDTDTQYF
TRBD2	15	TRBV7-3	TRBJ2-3	CASTLTSGGTDTQYF
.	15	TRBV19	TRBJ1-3	CASSTLKGPGNTIYF
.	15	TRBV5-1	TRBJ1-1	CASSLKGAANTEAFF
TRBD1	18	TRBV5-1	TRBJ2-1	CASSSDPGTGFQFGEQFF
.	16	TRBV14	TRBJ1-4	CASSQARGDRGEKLFF
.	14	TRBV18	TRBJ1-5	CASSLGDSNQPQHF
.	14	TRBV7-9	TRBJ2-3	CASSRSGNTDTQYF
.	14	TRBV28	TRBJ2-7	CASSLGRDPYEQYF
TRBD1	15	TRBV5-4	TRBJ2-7	CASSAPGQGRYEQYF
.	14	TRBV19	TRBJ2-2	CASSLDGPTGELFF
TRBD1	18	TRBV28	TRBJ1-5	CASISPRGTGGGNQPQHF
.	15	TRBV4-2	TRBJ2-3	CASSPGGRDRDTQYF
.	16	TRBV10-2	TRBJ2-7	CASKGHKGPHSYEQYF
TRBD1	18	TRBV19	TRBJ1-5	CASNLRQGASAGNQPQHF
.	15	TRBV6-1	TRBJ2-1	CASVLAGPNYNEQFF
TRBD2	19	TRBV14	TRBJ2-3	CASSQGRIRGSYSTDTQYF
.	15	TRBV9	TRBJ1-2	CASSREESLYYGYTF
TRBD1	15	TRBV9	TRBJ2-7	CASSLGGTGTYEQYF
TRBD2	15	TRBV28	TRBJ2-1	CATQLGLGTYNEQFF
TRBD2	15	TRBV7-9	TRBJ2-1	CASSLLAGDPNEQFF
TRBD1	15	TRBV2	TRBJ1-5	CASSYGQGVGQPQHF
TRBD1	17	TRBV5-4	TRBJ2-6	CASSPRDRPSGANVLTF
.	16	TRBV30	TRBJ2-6	CACLCKPSSGANVLTF
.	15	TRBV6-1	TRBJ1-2	CASSPPARPTYGYTF
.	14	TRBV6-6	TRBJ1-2	CATRGEWPNYGYTF
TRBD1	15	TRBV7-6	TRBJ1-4	CASSNRGGLNEKLFF
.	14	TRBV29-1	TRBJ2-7	CSVGGYASAYEQYF
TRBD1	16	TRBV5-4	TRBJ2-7	CASSPPGRDRGHEQYF
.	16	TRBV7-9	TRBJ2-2	CASSPRGIRGTGELFF
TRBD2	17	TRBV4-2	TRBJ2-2	CASSQDSGRTNTGELFF
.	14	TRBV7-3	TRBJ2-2	CASSLMSNTGELFF
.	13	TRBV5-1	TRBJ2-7	CASSLGTESEQYF
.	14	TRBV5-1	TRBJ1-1	CASSSRGEDTEAFF
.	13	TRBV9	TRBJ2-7	CASSVAPLYEQYF
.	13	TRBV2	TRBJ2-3	CASSVLSTDTQYF
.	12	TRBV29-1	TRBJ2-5	CSVEDRPKTQYF
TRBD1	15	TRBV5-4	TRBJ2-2	CASSLLGTGGKELFF
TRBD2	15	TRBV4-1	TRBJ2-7	CASSHQAGGDYEQYF
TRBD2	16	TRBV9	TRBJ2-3	CASSPRTSGGTDTQYF
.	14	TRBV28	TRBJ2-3	CASSLGGSTDTQYF
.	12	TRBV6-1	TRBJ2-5	CASRGTIETQYF
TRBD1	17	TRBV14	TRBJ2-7	CASSTGTGSPMFYEQYF
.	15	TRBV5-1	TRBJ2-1	CASSTFAGLNNEQFF
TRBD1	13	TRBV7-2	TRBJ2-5	CASSPGGRVTQYF
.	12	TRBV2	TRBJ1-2	CASRPTGYGYTF